The 2 T cell receptor beta chains below were found in one sample sequenced in a study of OX40 agonist ivuxolimab in advanced cancers. Method: immunoSEQ multiplex PCR; TCRdb's copy keeps in-frame clones and lacks some. This table holds some 30,000 clones, about 82% found once. Sequencing was performed on CD4+ or CD8+ T cells sorted from blood, taken in a trial of the OX40 agonist ivuxolimab. The receptors stem from an adult with an advanced solid tumor such as melanoma, head and neck, liver or kidney cancer.

The chain recombines TRBV10-3 with TRBJ1-1, with D possibly matching TRBD1 (5 bases). Trimming removed 6 bases at V and 7 bases at J, with 12 bases between. Germline V gene lookup returns CDR1 ENHRY and CDR2 SYGVKD. The CDR3 spans 12 residues. The CDR3 sequence is CAISPGRNEAFF. CDR3 coding DNA: TGTGCCATCAGCCCGGGACGGAATGAAGCTTTCTTT.

The chain combines TRBV28 with TRBJ2-5, with 9 bases lining up with TRBD2. Germline values: CDR1 MDHEN, CDR2 SYDVKM. This CDR3 contains 15 residues. J gave up 2 bases and V 5 bases, and 6 bases lay outside the gene matches. The CDR3 protein is CASSRLAEDQETQYF. The DNA of the CDR3 is TGTGCCAGCAGTAGACTAGCGGAGGATCAAGAGACCCAGTACTTC.